The 22 T cell receptor beta chains given below trace back to one sample, sequenced in a study of T cell responses to AZD1222 COVID-19 vaccine (dated by TCRdb to the early 2020s). Taken with the paper, the label for time point translates to: baseline before first vaccination. The library was built by means of the immunoSEQ multiplex PCR assay. The immuneACCESS repertoire file appears here via TCRdb, limited to in-frame rearrangements. These files lack a portion of the clones; in checked studies, under half of the deficit traces to unresolved V genes, and the cause of the others is not known. The sample data list roughly 120,000 clones, and 89% of these were observed just once. The ten largest clones add up to under 5% of the sample. The sample in question was peripheral blood, obtained on day 0 of AZD1222 vaccination. All receptors come from an adult in good health.

The chain is built from TRBV18 and TRBJ1-5; D unclear. CDR1 KGHSH and CDR2 LQKENI come from the germline V gene. The CDR3 covers 13 residues. V was cut by 5 bases and J by 3 bases, with 8 bases left in between. The DNA of the CDR3 is TGTGCCAGCTCAACCGAAGACAATCAGCCCCAGCATTTT. This encodes CASSTEDNQPQHF.

CDR3 residues: CASSRPNQPQHF. CDR3 DNA: TGTGCCAGCAGCCGACCGAATCAGCCCCAGCATTTT. J is TRBJ1-5 and V is TRBV27; no clear D gene. This CDR3 region has 12 residues. Germline CDR1 MNHEY, CDR2 SMNVEV (reference sequence). V was cut by 6 bases and J by 4 bases, with 7 bases left in between.

V gene TRBV7-2 combines with J gene TRBJ1-5; D is ambiguous. V was pared by 0 bases and J by 7 bases, with 10 bases between. This CDR3 has 14 amino acids. The V gene's germline CDR1 is SGHTA and CDR2 FQGNSA. The CDR3 DNA reads TGTGCCAGCAGCTTAGCTGGTTTTGGGCAGCCCCAGCATTTT. Its translation: CASSLAGFGQPQHF.

The chain links TRBV25-1 to TRBJ2-3; D gene unclear. CDR3 length: 15 residues. Germline V lookup: CDR1 MGHDK, CDR2 SYGVNS. Trimming took 4 bases from V and 5 from J, leaving 16 bases between them. CDR3 region: CASSGLGPIGDTQYF. CDR3 bases: TGTGCCAGCAGTGGCCTCGGGCCTATAGGAGATACGCAGTATTTT.

The V and J genes are TRBV7-8 and TRBJ2-2; TRBD1 matches 8 bases. In germline, CDR1 is SGHVS, CDR2 FQNEAQ. V gave up 5 bases and J gave up 7 bases; unmatched junction bases: 12. CDR3 size: 16 residues. CDR3 region: CASSPRGDRGGGELFF. The CDR3, as DNA: TGTGCCAGCAGCCCTCGGGGTGACAGGGGAGGCGGGGAGCTGTTTTTT.

The rearrangement links TRBV18 to TRBJ2-7; unclear D gene. The length of the CDR3 is 13 residues. In germline, CDR1 is KGHSH, CDR2 LQKENI. Between the trimmed V and J ends, which lost 2 bases and 7 bases, there was a span of 12 bases. The CDR3 loop is CASSPRRNGEQYF. The CDR3 region has the DNA TGTGCCAGCTCACCAAGACGAAATGGGGAGCAGTACTTC.

V is TRBV19 and J is TRBJ1-1, with 7 bases fitting TRBD1. This CDR3 comprises 14 residues. Unmatched junction bases numbered 8, after V lost 7 bases and J lost 3 bases. From germline, CDR1 is LNHDA and CDR2 SQIVND (reference sequence). The CDR3 loop is CASISAGGDTEAFF. As DNA, the CDR3 is TGTGCCAGTATCTCAGCAGGGGGAGACACTGAAGCTTTCTTT. The full variable domain, with the rest looked up from reference TRBV19 and TRBJ1-1, is DGGITQSPKYLFRKEGQNVTLSCEQNLNHDAMYWYRQDPGQGLRLIYYSQIVNDFQKGDIAEGYSVSREKKESFPLTVTSAQKNPTAFYLCASISAGGDTEAFFGQGTRLTVV.

The V gene is TRBV9, the J gene TRBJ1-2, with 9 nucleotides matching TRBD1. The CDR3 runs 14 residues. V lost 7 bases, J lost 8 bases, and 12 bases stayed unmatched. The germline gives CDR1 SGDLS, CDR2 YYNGEE. Here the CDR3 reads CASGPPQGAPGYTF. The CDR3 coding sequence is TGTGCCAGCGGGCCCCCACAGGGGGCGCCCGGCTACACCTTC.

The rearrangement uses TRBV28 and TRBJ1-2; D gene ambiguous. V shed 7 bases and J shed 6 bases, with 12 bases lying between them. The CDR3 has 12 residues. Germline CDR1 reads MDHEN; CDR2 reads SYDVKM. The CDR3 sequence is CASTTSFHGYTF. CDR3 bases: TGTGCCAGCACTACCAGTTTCCATGGCTACACCTTC.

The CDR3 is CASSPETPKGSPLHF. CDR3 bases: TGTGCCAGCTCACCCGAAACGCCTAAGGGTTCACCCCTCCACTTT. The V call is TRBV18, the J call TRBJ1-6; D is undetermined. CDR1 and CDR2 from the germline V gene are KGHSH and LQKENI. The V gene lost 3 bases and the J gene lost 9 bases, with 15 bases spanning the gap. This CDR3 is built from 15 residues. Filled out from reference TRBV18 and TRBJ1-6, the complete variable domain reads NAGVMQNPRHLVRRRGQEARLRCSPMKGHSHVYWYRQLPEEGLKFMVYLQKENIIDESGMPKERFSAEFPKEGPSILRIQQVVRGDSAAYFCASSPETPKGSPLHFGNGTRLTVT.

The chain links TRBV11-2 to TRBJ1-2; 7 bases map to TRBD1. The length of the CDR3 is 15 residues. Germline V gives CDR1 SGHAT, CDR2 FQNNGV. J was trimmed by 1 base and V by 5 bases; bases with no gene match: 7. The CDR3 sequence is CASSKGQTFNYGYTF. CDR3 nucleotide sequence: TGTGCCAGCAGCAAGGGACAGACCTTTAACTATGGCTACACCTTC.

In this sample, this clone turned up a few times. The gene calls are TRBV6-5 and TRBJ1-1, with a possible D match to TRBD1 (5 bases). Trimming took off 7 bases at V and 5 bases at J, with 14 bases between the two ends. This CDR3 is built from 13 residues. Germline V gene data show CDR1 as MNHEY and CDR2 as SVGAGI. The CDR3 DNA is TGTGCCAGCACCCACCGGGGGGGGACTGAAGCTTTCTTT. It encodes CASTHRGGTEAFF.

J is TRBJ1-1 and V is TRBV6-1; D might be TRBD1 (5 bases). The CDR3 totals 14 residues. Trimming stripped 3 bases from V and 4 bases from J, with 12 bases between. Germline values: CDR1 MNHNS, CDR2 SASEGT. The CDR3 DNA follows: TGTGCCAGCAGTGAGCGGGGACCGACCACTGAAGCTTTCTTT. This gives the protein CASSERGPTTEAFF.

The CDR3: CAISGGYEAFF. The CDR3 DNA follows: TGTGCCATCAGTGGGGGGTATGAAGCTTTCTTT. This chain uses TRBV10-3 with TRBJ1-1; D might be TRBD1 (5 bases). CDR1 and CDR2 (germline): ENHRY, SYGVKD. V lost 4 bases and J 7 bases, leaving 7 bases between the germline ends. The CDR3 contains 11 residues.

The chain is built from TRBV18 and TRBJ1-5; D is ambiguous. Germline V lookup: CDR1 KGHSH, CDR2 LQKENI. The CDR3 contains 15 residues. V lost 1 base to trimming and J lost 5 bases, with 12 bases between them. This CDR3 reads CASSPQEPGYQPQHF. The DNA for the CDR3 is TGTGCCAGCTCACCACAAGAGCCAGGCTATCAGCCCCAGCATTTT.

The chain links TRBV6-2 or TRBV6-3 to TRBJ1-5; possibly TRBD1 for D (6 bases). CDR3 length: 15 residues. The ends were cut back, 6 bases at V and 2 bases at J, with 14 bases in the middle. CDR1 is MNHEY, CDR2 SVGEGT, per germline. The CDR3 sequence is CASSNGGLGNQPQHF. DNA of the CDR3: TGTGCCAGCAGCAACGGGGGGCTTGGCAATCAGCCCCAGCATTTT.

This chain joins TRBV18 and TRBJ2-6; D remains unclear. Germline loops: CDR1 KGHSH, CDR2 LQKENI. Trimming pared 5 bases from V and 4 bases from J, leaving 15 bases between. There are 16 residues in the CDR3. CDR3 in amino acids: CASSVYSEPGANVLTF. CDR3 coding DNA: TGTGCCAGCTCAGTCTACAGCGAACCGGGGGCCAACGTCCTGACTTTC.

The chain recombines TRBV7-6 with TRBJ1-4; D perhaps matches TRBD1 (6 bases). Trimming left V 4 bases short and J 7 bases short, with 19 bases between. Germline CDR1 reads SGHVS; CDR2 reads FNYEAQ. The CDR3 covers 16 residues. CDR3 region: CASSSNGGREGEKLFF. The CDR3 DNA reads as TGTGCCAGCAGCTCTAACGGGGGGCGAGAGGGTGAAAAACTGTTTTTT. Using reference TRBV7-6 and TRBJ1-4 for the parts outside the CDR3, the full variable domain is GAGVSQSPRYKVTKRGQDVALRCDPISGHVSLYWYRQALGQGPEFLTYFNYEAQQDKSGLPNDRFSAERPEGSISTLTIQRTEQRDSAMYRCASSSNGGREGEKLFFGSGTQLSVL.

The gene calls are TRBV6-5 and TRBJ2-1, with 9 bases that match TRBD1. The CDR3 runs to 15 residues. CDR1 MNHEY and CDR2 SVGAGI come from the germline V gene. The ends lost 6 bases at V and 4 bases at J; junction bases unmatched: 7. CDR3 loop: CASRTGQGYYNEQFF. CDR3 nucleotides: TGTGCCAGCAGGACGGGACAGGGTTATTACAATGAGCAGTTCTTC.

The chain combines TRBV18 with TRBJ1-2, with 9 bases fitting TRBD1. CDR1 is KGHSH, CDR2 LQKENI, per germline. The CDR3 length is 15 residues. Losses at the gene ends were 3 bases for V and 8 bases for J; bases not matched to a gene: 10. The CDR3 DNA is TGTGCCAGCTCACCCCGGGACAGGGAATTGGGCGGCTACACCTTC. Translation gives CASSPRDRELGGYTF.

The genes are TRBV3-1 (or the pseudogene TRBV3-2) and TRBJ1-6; TRBD1 matches 9 bases. CDR1 is LGHDT and CDR2 is YNNKEL in the germline V gene (reference sequence). The CDR3 loop spans 16 amino acids. V lost 3 bases, J lost 7 bases, and 7 bases stayed unmatched. CDR3 amino acids: CASSQALGQGNSPLHF. As DNA, the CDR3 is TGTGCCAGCAGCCAGGCCCTTGGACAGGGGAATTCACCCCTCCACTTT.

The chain is built from TRBV7-3 and TRBJ2-5, with D possibly TRBD2 on 6 matching bases. CDR1 and CDR2 from the germline V gene are SGHTA and FQGTGA. V lost 1 base to trimming and J lost 5 bases, with 11 bases between them. CDR3 length: 14 residues. The CDR3 nucleotides read TGTGCCAGCAGCTTAAACGGGGGAGAGGAGACCCAGTACTTC. Its protein product is CASSLNGGEETQYF.